Sequencing of this T cell receptor (beta chain) was carried out in a study of T cell repertoires in cytomegalovirus infection (dated by TCRdb to about 2019). Some background on the complete study: Because public TCR beta signatures pointed to carriage of CMV infection together with the matching HLA type, the HLA type of each donor mattered for the analysis.

CDR1 and CDR2 were assigned from the germline V gene as SGHDN and FVKESK. The CDR3 numbers 19 residues from cysteine through phenylalanine. Only CDR3 DNA remains: 57 bases, in frame from the first base. The V and J ends are trimmed by 5 bases and 7 bases, leaving 30 bases between them. What the authors observed across the whole study: Carriers of CMV infection plus the relevant HLA type were discriminated by the cumulative frequency of public TCR beta family members in the study cohort and in an independent 352-donor cohort. The ex vivo response was dominated by HLA-C-restricted CMV-specific TCR beta clonotypes, which also provided the single most frequent clonotype in two of eight donors.

Reads for this sample came from an Illumina HiSeq 1500. The raw public reads went through TCRdb reprocessing: fastp at Q25, MiXCR clone calling, in-frame beta chains kept. Entries are consolidated by CDR3 protein sequence, retaining the most common genes and DNA. This sample is represented by around 280,000 distinct CDR3 sequences; about a tenth of them were singletons. The top ten hold 2% to 3% of the sample. In this sample, this clonotype turned up many times. Its target antigen remains unknown. No much larger clonotype is one base removed from it; base qualities were not supplied. The clonotype comes from a human donor in good health (CMV status not recorded). Some clones in this sample may be carry-over from other donors' samples. Rearrangement joined TRBV14 to TRBJ2-1, with the D call perhaps TRBD1 or TRBD2, each one matching 5 bases. Sequenced: PBMCs. In nucleotides, the sequence is TGTGCCAGCAGCGAAACGGGTATATTTGAGGGACCGGGATTGAATGAGCAGTTCTTC. The resulting protein is CASSETGIFEGPGLNEQFF.